Each of the 22 T cell receptor beta chains below was sequenced from the same sample in a study of CD8 T cells in ankylosing spondylitis. These receptors have no known antigen. General study results and limits: There was a TCR beta motif, made of several highly homologous variants, that appeared characteristic of ankylosing spondylitis blood.

TCRdb fed the 5' RACE reads into MiXCR, producing one record per CDR3 protein. Of 450,000 to 550,000 distinct CDR3 sequences in the sample, under 5.5% were seen once. Sequenced material: blood, either unsorted or a sorted T cell fraction (not recorded which). The source is a male donor with ankylosing spondylitis.

This clonotype came up many times. The V call is TRBV20-1, the J call TRBJ1-3, with TRBD1 matching over 7 bases. The trim removed 3 bases at V and 0 bases at J, leaving 14 bases unmatched. The CDR3 spans 18 residues. The V gene's germline CDR1 is DFQATT and CDR2 SNEGSKA (reference sequence). The DNA of the CDR3 is TGCAGTGCTAGTTCCACAGGGGAAGTAAGGGGCTCTGGAAACACCATATATTTT. It codes for CSASSTGEVRGSGNTIYF.

Many counts were recorded for this clonotype. The J gene is TRBJ1-2, the V gene TRBV6-1; TRBD1 matches 8 bases. The CDR3 has 14 amino acids. The trim removed 8 bases at V and 3 bases at J, leaving 8 bases unmatched. Germline V CDR1 and CDR2: MNHNS, SASEGT. The CDR3 sequence: CASGKGQGDYGYTF. The CDR3 region has the DNA TGTGCCAGCGGGAAAGGACAGGGTGACTATGGCTACACCTTC.

This clonotype was seen repeatedly, ten times or more. The V gene is TRBV7-9, the J gene TRBJ1-2; D is perhaps TRBD1 (5 bases). This CDR3 contains 12 residues. Trimming cost V 5 bases and J 8 bases, with 12 bases left between them. Germline loops: CDR1 SEHNR, CDR2 FQNEAQ (reference sequence). Here the CDR3 DNA reads TGTGCCAGCAGCCCCCCAGGGATCGGCTACACCTTC. It is translated as CASSPPGIGYTF.

Here the CDR3 DNA reads TGTGCCAGCAGCTTATTAGTAGGGACCGCTACACCCCTCCACTTT. It yields the protein CASSLLVGTATPLHF. The rearrangement joins TRBV7-2 to TRBJ1-6, with D perhaps TRBD1 (5 bases). Germline V gene lookup returns CDR1 SGHTA and CDR2 FQGNSA. V lost 2 bases, J lost 11 bases, and 16 bases lay in between. The CDR3 is made up of 15 amino acids.

This clonotype was counted at least ten times. The CDR3 nucleotides are TGCGCCAGCAGCTTGTCTCAGGGGAGCAATTCACCCCTCCACTTT. It yields the protein CASSLSQGSNSPLHF. This chain uses TRBV5-1 with TRBJ1-6; weak D call: TRBD1 (6 bases). CDR3 size: 15 residues. Trimming stripped 1 base from V and 7 bases from J, with 12 bases between. From germline, CDR1 is SGHRS and CDR2 YFSETQ.

The V and J genes are TRBV12-3 or TRBV12-4 and TRBJ2-3; no clear D gene. This CDR3 region has 14 residues. The V end was cut by 10 bases, the J end by 1 base, with 15 bases between. The CDR3 loop reads CAISRGLGTDTQYF. CDR3 in DNA: TGTGCCATAAGCCGAGGCTTAGGCACAGATACGCAGTATTTT.

This clonotype was observed many times. The gene calls are TRBV4-2 and TRBJ1-4; D may be TRBD1 (5 bases). Germline values: CDR1 LGHNA, CDR2 YNFKEQ. Trimming removed 4 bases from V and 15 bases from J, with 15 bases in between. The CDR3 spans 12 residues. CDR3: CASSRGEGYLFF. In DNA, the CDR3 is TGTGCCAGCAGCCGGGGGGAGGGCTACTTGTTTTTT.

This clonotype was seen at least ten times. The chain couples TRBV12-3 or TRBV12-4 to TRBJ1-1; a weak D match, TRBD1 (5 bases). With 6 bases removed from V and 2 bases from J, the gap between germline ends came to 16 bases. The CDR3 covers 15 residues. CDR3 in amino acids: CASSRGAVGNTEAFF. The CDR3 nucleotides are TGTGCCAGCAGCCGTGGGGCCGTAGGAAACACTGAAGCTTTCTTT.

This clonotype was seen repeatedly, ten times or more. V and J are TRBV24-1 and TRBJ2-4, with D possibly matching TRBD2 (5 bases). This CDR3 region has 16 residues. CDR1 and CDR2 (germline): KGHDR, SFDVKD. The V end lost 0 bases, the J end lost 5 bases, and 13 bases lay between the germline ends. This CDR3 reads CATSDLLQPGENIQYF. CDR3 DNA: TGTGCCACCAGTGATTTGCTACAGCCCGGGGAAAACATTCAGTACTTC.

This clonotype was recorded at least ten times. This sequence joins TRBV4-3 and TRBJ1-1, with D unresolved. V was cut by 0 bases and J by 1 base, with 18 bases left in between. Germline V gene sequence: CDR1 LGHNA, CDR2 YSLEER. CDR3 length equals 18 residues. The CDR3 loop is CASSQDPVQSGGNTEAFF. CDR3 sequence (DNA): TGCGCCAGCAGCCAAGATCCTGTACAGTCCGGTGGGAACACTGAAGCTTTCTTT.

This clonotype has at least ten counts. V gene TRBV6-5 combines with J gene TRBJ2-1; 10 bases agree with TRBD1. The CDR3 runs to 15 residues. V trimming: 3 bases; J trimming: 7 bases; junction bases outside the gene matches: 6. Germline CDR1 and CDR2: MNHEY and SVGAGI. CDR3 amino acids: CASSYGTGDPNEQFF. CDR3 coding DNA: TGTGCCAGCAGTTATGGGACAGGGGACCCGAATGAGCAGTTCTTC.

This clonotype was seen at least ten times. V is TRBV20-1 and J is TRBJ1-1, with D possibly TRBD1 on 6 matching bases. The germline CDR1 and CDR2 sequences are DFQATT and SNEGSKA (reference sequence). This CDR3 is built from 12 residues. V was clipped by 3 bases and J by 4 bases, with 9 bases between them. As DNA, the CDR3 is TGCAGTGCTAGGGACAGTTTCACTGAAGCTTTCTTT. As protein: CSARDSFTEAFF.

Only a few counts were recorded for this clonotype. The gene calls are TRBV3-1 and TRBJ1-2; D call uncertain. V lost 2 bases, J lost 7 bases, and 8 bases lay in between. The V gene's germline CDR1 is LGHDT and CDR2 YNNKEL (reference sequence). The CDR3 has 12 residues. The chain's CDR3 is CASSQYISGYTF. CDR3 nucleotides: TGTGCCAGCAGCCAATACATTAGTGGCTACACCTTC.

At least ten counts were recorded for this clonotype. V and J are TRBV7-2 and TRBJ1-1; no firm D call. This CDR3 has 13 amino acids. Per germline, CDR1 SGHTA and CDR2 FQGNSA. Trimming took off 4 bases at V and 1 base at J, with 7 bases between the two ends. CDR3 residues: CASSSQKNTEAFF. The DNA of the CDR3 is TGTGCCAGCAGCTCCCAGAAGAACACTGAAGCTTTCTTT.

Ten or more counts support this clonotype. The chain uses TRBV5-1 and TRBJ2-2, with no clear D. The V and J ends lost 0 bases and 0 bases respectively, with 12 bases between them. Germline loops: CDR1 SGHRS, CDR2 YFSETQ. This CDR3 comprises 17 residues. The CDR3 nucleotides are TGCGCCAGCAGCTTGGTATCCCAGAGCGCGAACACCGGGGAGCTGTTTTTT. Encoded protein: CASSLVSQSANTGELFF.

This clonotype was observed many times. The chain uses TRBV10-3 and TRBJ2-3, with no clear D. The CDR3 length is 14 residues. V was cut by 11 bases and J by 1 base, with 16 bases left in between. Germline values: CDR1 ENHRY, CDR2 SYGVKD. CDR3 in DNA: TGTGCCGTCTCCCTGGACCTGGGCACAGATACGCAGTATTTT. Protein product: CAVSLDLGTDTQYF.

This clonotype was counted many times. This chain joins TRBV5-1 and TRBJ2-1; TRBD2 matches 9 bases. This CDR3 is built from 15 residues. Germline loops: CDR1 SGHRS, CDR2 YFSETQ. Germline trimming cut 4 bases from V and 4 bases from J; bases unmatched to any gene: 6. The CDR3 reads CASSELAGRYNEQFF. For the CDR3, the DNA is TGCGCCAGCAGCGAACTAGCGGGTCGTTACAATGAGCAGTTCTTC.

The rearrangement uses TRBV4-3 and TRBJ1-6; no clear D. The CDR3 length is 15 residues. V was shortened by 0 bases and J by 4 bases, with 7 bases between the two germline ends. Germline CDR1 is LGHNA and CDR2 is YSLEER. CDR3 amino acids: CASSQETEYNSPLHF. CDR3 in DNA: TGCGCCAGCAGCCAAGAAACAGAGTATAATTCACCCCTCCACTTT.

This clonotype was found many times. The gene calls are TRBV6-2 or TRBV6-3 and TRBJ2-7; 7 positions agree with TRBD2. The CDR3 spans 13 residues. Trimming at V came to 5 bases and at J to 2 bases, leaving 3 bases not matched to a gene. The germline V gene encodes CDR1 MNHEY and CDR2 SVGEGT. CDR3 sequence: CASSTSGTYEQYF. In DNA, the CDR3 is TGTGCCAGCAGTACCAGCGGGACCTACGAGCAGTACTTC.

The sample holds many counts of this clonotype. The chain is built from TRBV5-4 and TRBJ2-1; D might be TRBD1 or TRBD2, each matching 5 bases. The germline V and J ends were trimmed by 5 bases and 5 bases, with 20 bases remaining between them. The germline CDR1 and CDR2 sequences are SGHNT and YYREEE (reference sequence). CDR3 size: 16 residues. The chain's CDR3 is CASRPRPGTGNNEQFF. In nucleotides, the CDR3 is TGTGCCAGCAGACCTCGACCCGGGACGGGAAACAATGAGCAGTTCTTC. Using reference TRBV5-4 and TRBJ2-1 for the parts outside the CDR3, the full variable domain is ETGVTQSPTHLIKTRGQQVTLRCSSQSGHNTVSWYQQALGQGPQFIFQYYREEENGRGNFPPRFSGLQFPNYSSELNVNALELDDSALYLCASRPRPGTGNNEQFFGPGTRLTVL.

Ten or more counts support this clonotype. V usage is TRBV5-1 and J usage is TRBJ2-7; 9 bases align to TRBD1. The germline CDR1 and CDR2 sequences are SGHRS and YFSETQ. This CDR3 is 15 amino acids long. J lost 4 bases, V lost 4 bases, and 9 bases had no gene match. The CDR3 DNA reads TGCGCCAGCAGCCGGGGCCCGGGACAGGGATACGAGCAGTACTTC. Protein: CASSRGPGQGYEQYF.

Many counts were recorded for this clonotype. The genes are TRBV6-2 or TRBV6-3 and TRBJ2-7, with unresolved D. The CDR3 is 15 residues long. CDR1 is MNHEY, CDR2 SVGEGT, per germline. Trimming cost V 6 bases and J 5 bases, with 20 bases left between them. The DNA for the CDR3 is TGTGCCAGCAGAACCGGCCGAATAAAGGGCCACGAGCAGTACTTC. This gives the protein CASRTGRIKGHEQYF.